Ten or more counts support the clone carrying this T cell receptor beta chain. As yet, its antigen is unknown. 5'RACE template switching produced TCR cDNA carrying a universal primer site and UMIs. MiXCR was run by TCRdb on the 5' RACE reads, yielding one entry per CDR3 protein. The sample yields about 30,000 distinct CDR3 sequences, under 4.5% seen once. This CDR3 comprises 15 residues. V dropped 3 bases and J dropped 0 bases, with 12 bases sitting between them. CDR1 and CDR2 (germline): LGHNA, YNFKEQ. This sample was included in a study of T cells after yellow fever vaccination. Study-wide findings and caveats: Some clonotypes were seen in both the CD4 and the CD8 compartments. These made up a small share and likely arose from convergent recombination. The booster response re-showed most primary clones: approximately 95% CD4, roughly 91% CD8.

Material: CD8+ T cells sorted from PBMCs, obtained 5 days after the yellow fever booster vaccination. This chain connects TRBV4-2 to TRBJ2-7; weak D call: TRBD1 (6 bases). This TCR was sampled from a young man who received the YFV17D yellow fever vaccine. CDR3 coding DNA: TGTGCCAGCAGCCACCCGGACAGCGACTCCTACGAGCAGTACTTC. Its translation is CASSHPDSDSYEQYF.